The 6 T cell receptor beta chains below were found in one sample sequenced in a study of cytomegalovirus exposure and HLA in healthy donors. Use of 60 Vbeta and 13 Jbeta primers characterized the PCR. Clones were read by immunoSEQ multiplex PCR, and TCRdb kept only the in-frame ones, dropping some. Of about 170,000 clones in the sample, more than 75% are singletons; the top ten hold more than 0.9%. Material: PBMCs. The source is a girl aged 2 to 9 in good health and CMV-seropositive.

The CDR3 reads CASSLAAGRRNEQFF. CDR3 in DNA: TGTGCCAGCAGTTTGGCGGCGGGAAGAAGAAATGAGCAGTTCTTC. The chain links TRBV28 to TRBJ2-1, with D possibly matching TRBD2 (6 bases). Germline CDR1 and CDR2: MDHEN and SYDVKM. Between the trimmed V and J ends, which lost 3 bases and 7 bases, there was a span of 16 bases. The CDR3 covers 15 residues.

The chain employs TRBV4-1 and TRBJ2-5; 8 bases match TRBD2. Gene TRBJ2-7 matches the end of the DNA better, so the J call may be wrong. The germline V gene encodes CDR1 MGHRA and CDR2 YSYEKL. The CDR3 has 15 amino acids. CDR3 loop: CASSQVAGHFYEQYF. CDR3 coding DNA: TGCGCCAGCAGCCAAGTAGCGGGGCATTTCTACGAGCAGTACTTC.

The DNA of the CDR3 is TGCGCCAGCAGCTTGGGGACAGGGCTCTACGAGCAGTACTTC. The encoded protein is CASSLGTGLYEQYF. This rearrangement joins TRBV5-1 to TRBJ2-7, with TRBD1 matching over 8 bases. Losses at the gene ends were 0 bases for V and 3 bases for J; bases not matched to a gene: 2. The V gene's germline CDR1 is SGHRS and CDR2 YFSETQ. The CDR3 covers 14 residues. The full variable domain, rest sourced from reference TRBV5-1 and TRBJ2-7, is KAGVTQTPRYLIKTRGQQVTLSCSPISGHRSVSWYQQTPGQGLQFLFEYFSETQRNKGNFPGRFSGRQFSNSRSEMNVSTLELGDSALYLCASSLGTGLYEQYFGPGTRLTVT.

This clone was seen more than once but under ten times. The rearrangement joins TRBV6-5 to TRBJ1-5; D unclear. The V end lost 2 bases, the J end lost 0 bases, and 8 bases lay between the germline ends. Germline CDR1 MNHEY, CDR2 SVGAGI. This CDR3 comprises 15 residues. CDR3 sequence: CASSYNPDSNQPQHF. In nucleotides, the CDR3 is TGTGCCAGCAGTTACAACCCAGATAGCAATCAGCCCCAGCATTTT.

V is TRBV2 and J is TRBJ1-5, with a tentative D call TRBD1 (6 bases). Trimming removed 5 bases at V and 2 bases at J, with 10 bases between. CDR1 SNHLY and CDR2 FYNNEI come from the germline V gene. This CDR3 is built from 14 residues. The CDR3 spells CASSHRERNQPQHF. CDR3 bases: TGTGCCAGCAGTCACAGGGAACGCAATCAGCCCCAGCATTTT.

DNA for the CDR3: TGTGCCTGGAGTGTACAGGGTTCGTTCGGGGAGCTGTTTTTT. This codes for CAWSVQGSFGELFF. The V and J genes are TRBV30 and TRBJ2-2, with D perhaps matching TRBD1 (6 bases). The CDR3 has 14 amino acids. The germline CDR1 and CDR2 sequences are GTSNPN and SVGIG (reference sequence). Trimming cost V 0 bases and J 7 bases, with 12 bases left between them.